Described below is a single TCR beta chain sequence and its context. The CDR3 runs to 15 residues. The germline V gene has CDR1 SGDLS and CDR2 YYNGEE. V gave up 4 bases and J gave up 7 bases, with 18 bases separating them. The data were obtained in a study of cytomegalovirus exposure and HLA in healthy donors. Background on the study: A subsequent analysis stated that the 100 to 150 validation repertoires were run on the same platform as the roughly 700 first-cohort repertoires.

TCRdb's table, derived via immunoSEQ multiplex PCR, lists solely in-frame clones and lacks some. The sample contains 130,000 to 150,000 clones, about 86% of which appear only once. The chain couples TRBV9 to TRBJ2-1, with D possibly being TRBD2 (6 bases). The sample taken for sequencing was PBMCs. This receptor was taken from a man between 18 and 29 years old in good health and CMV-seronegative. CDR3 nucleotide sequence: TGTGCCAGCAGCTTGTTTGGCGGGATCAAGAATGAGCAGTTCTTC. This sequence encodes CASSLFGGIKNEQFF. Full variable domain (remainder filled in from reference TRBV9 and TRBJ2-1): DSGVTQTPKHLITATGQRVTLRCSPRSGDLSVYWYQQSLDQGLQFLIQYYNGEERAKGNILERFSAQQFPDLHSELNLSSLELGDSALYFCASSLFGGIKNEQFFGPGTRLTVL.